One TCR beta chain is described in this entry. The data stem from a study of long-term antiretroviral therapy in people with HIV. Specimens carried about 0.85-11 million cryopreserved PBMC before DNA extraction. Survey level was the resolution at which the v3.0 immunoSEQ assay ran. The repertoire was sequenced with immunoSEQ multiplex PCR; TCRdb's copy has only in-frame clones and lacks some. Of approximately 15,000 clones listed, roughly 86% are singletons. The sequence came from a man aged 40-49 years with HIV. Sequences were derived from unsorted PBMCs, sampled 6.2 years after starting antiretroviral therapy.

For the CDR3, the DNA is TGTGCCAGCAGCTTATCCAGCGGGAGGGCCAATGAGCAGTTCTTC. Amino acid sequence: CASSLSSGRANEQFF. The chain combines TRBV7-9 with TRBJ2-1; TRBD2 agrees at 10 bases. The CDR3 is 15 amino acids. Germline CDR1 reads SEHNR; CDR2 reads FQNEAQ (reference sequence). V gave up 2 bases and J gave up 6 bases; unmatched junction bases: 4.